This T cell receptor beta chain emerged from a study of shared T cell receptors in the human thymus. Germline V lookup: CDR1 MNHEY, CDR2 SVGAGI. J was trimmed by 2 bases and V by 7 bases; bases with no gene match: 6. The CDR3 covers 14 residues. The table came from immunoSEQ multiplex PCR; TCRdb's copy has only in-frame clones and leaves some out. The sample consists of 500,000 to 550,000 clones, about four fifths of them appearing once. The data were also submitted as part of a second study, on human thymus T cells. From that second work: Donors were healthy Finnish babies undergoing corrective operations for congenital heart defects. Resections obtained during corrective heart surgery supplied the thymus tissue. Thymic and blood repertoires appeared to carry a bias in their V and J gene usage. Thymic repertoires of unrelated individuals were reported in related research to overlap highly.

This TCR was recovered from a boy under two years old with a congenital heart defect. This chain joins TRBV6-5 and TRBJ2-5; 8 bases are a match to TRBD1. The sample was thymocytes. CDR3 amino acids: CASTLRDRQETQYF. The CDR3 DNA reads TGTGCCAGCACCCTACGGGACAGGCAAGAGACCCAGTACTTC.